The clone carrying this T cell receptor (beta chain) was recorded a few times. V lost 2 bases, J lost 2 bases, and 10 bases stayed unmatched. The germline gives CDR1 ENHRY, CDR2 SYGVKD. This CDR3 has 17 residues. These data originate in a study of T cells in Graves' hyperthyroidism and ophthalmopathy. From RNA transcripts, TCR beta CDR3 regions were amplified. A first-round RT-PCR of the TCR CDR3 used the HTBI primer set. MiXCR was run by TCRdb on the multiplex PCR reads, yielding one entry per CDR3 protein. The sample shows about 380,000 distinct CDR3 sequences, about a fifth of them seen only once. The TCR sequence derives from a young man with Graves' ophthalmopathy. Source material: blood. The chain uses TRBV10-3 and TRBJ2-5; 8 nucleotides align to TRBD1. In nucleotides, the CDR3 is TGTGCCATCAGTGAGCCTGGACAGGGAAGGAGGCAAGAGACCCAGTACTTC. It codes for CAISEPGQGRRQETQYF.